A single TCR beta chain is shown here with its context. This clonotype was seen at least ten times. The antigen it binds to is not known. No much larger clonotype is one base removed from it; base qualities were not supplied. The germline V and J ends show losses of 2 bases and 4 bases respectively, and no gene match explains 2 bases of the junction. The CDR3 goes from the cysteine to the phenylalanine over 15 residues. The read is trimmed to its CDR3 DNA, 45 bases read in frame from base 1. The germline V gene sets CDR1 to SGHTS and CDR2 to YDEGEE. The entry originates in a study of T-cell reconstitution after alpha-beta-depleted transplantation in children (dated by TCRdb to about 2016). Looking at the study overall: Using TCR repertoire profiling, the study quantitatively followed how T-cell immune reconstitution unfolded in children after TCRalphabeta/CD19-depleted allogeneic hematopoietic cell transplantation.

To prepare the library, PCR was applied. Sequencing was carried out with an Illumina HiSeq 2500. TCR library preparation used molecular barcoding, with unique molecular identifiers applied to normalize quantification of the TCRbeta repertoire. The public reads were reanalyzed by TCRdb: fastp trimming at Q25, MiXCR alignment, in-frame beta chains only. Each CDR3 protein gets just one entry, which takes the most common genes and DNA from the rows behind it. The sample table contains 200,000 to 250,000 distinct CDR3 sequences; only one count was recorded for around 12% of them. The ten top clones hold approximately 2.4% of the sample.

Sequencing used PBMCs from the stem cell graft donor, obtained from the stem cell graft. This receptor was obtained from a human donor who donated a stem cell graft to a child with acute lymphoblastic leukemia. The chain joins TRBV5-8 to TRBJ2-1; 11 junctional bases match TRBD2. This receptor has the CDR3 CASSFGTSGYNEQFF. The DNA sequence is given as TGTGCCAGCAGCTTCGGGACTAGCGGTTACAATGAGCAGTTCTTC.